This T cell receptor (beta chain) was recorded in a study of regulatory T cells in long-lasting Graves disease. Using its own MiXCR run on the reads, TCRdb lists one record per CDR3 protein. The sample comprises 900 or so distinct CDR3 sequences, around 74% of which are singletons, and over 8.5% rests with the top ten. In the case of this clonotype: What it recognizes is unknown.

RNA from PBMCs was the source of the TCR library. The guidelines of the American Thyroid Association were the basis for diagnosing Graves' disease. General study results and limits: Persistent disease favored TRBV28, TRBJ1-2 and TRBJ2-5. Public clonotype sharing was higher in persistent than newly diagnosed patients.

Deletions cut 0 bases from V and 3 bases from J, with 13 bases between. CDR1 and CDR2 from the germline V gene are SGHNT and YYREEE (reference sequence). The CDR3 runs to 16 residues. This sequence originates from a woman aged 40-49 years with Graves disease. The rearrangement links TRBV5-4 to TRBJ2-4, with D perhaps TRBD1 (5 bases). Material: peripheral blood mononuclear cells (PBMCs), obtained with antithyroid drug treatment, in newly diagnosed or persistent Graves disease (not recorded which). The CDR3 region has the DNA TGTGCCAGCAGCTTGGTGGCAGGGTTGGGCAAAAACATTCAGTACTTC. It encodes CASSLVAGLGKNIQYF.